The entry below describes one TCR beta chain. Its antigen is as yet unknown. Treatment denoted: oral pan-JAK inhibitor, 5-10 mg twice daily. Punch biopsies of lesional scalp, plus peripheral blood, were taken from alopecia areata patients. The data were obtained in a study of CD8+ T cells in alopecia areata. Study findings and constraints: Greater clonality was observed in lesional scalp samples, especially alopecia totalis/universalis, versus normal scalp.

RNA extraction was followed by reverse transcription into cDNA, which acted as the sequencing template. Produced via immunoSEQ multiplex PCR; TCRdb's table is partial and in-frame only. The table includes 200,000 to 250,000 clones, 35% to 45% detected once. The germline V gene has CDR1 MDHEN and CDR2 SYDVKM. V was clipped by 7 bases and J by 4 bases; unmatched bases: 8. The length of the CDR3 is 14 residues. The receptor's source is a human donor with alopecia areata. This sample comprised CD4+ T cells sorted from blood, obtained between weeks 30 and 35, from a patient treated with tofacitinib. The chain uses TRBV28 and TRBJ2-3, with 7 nucleotides matching TRBD1. CDR3 protein: CASTGTVRADTQYF. The CDR3, as DNA: TGTGCCAGCACCGGGACAGTGCGGGCAGATACGCAGTATTTT.